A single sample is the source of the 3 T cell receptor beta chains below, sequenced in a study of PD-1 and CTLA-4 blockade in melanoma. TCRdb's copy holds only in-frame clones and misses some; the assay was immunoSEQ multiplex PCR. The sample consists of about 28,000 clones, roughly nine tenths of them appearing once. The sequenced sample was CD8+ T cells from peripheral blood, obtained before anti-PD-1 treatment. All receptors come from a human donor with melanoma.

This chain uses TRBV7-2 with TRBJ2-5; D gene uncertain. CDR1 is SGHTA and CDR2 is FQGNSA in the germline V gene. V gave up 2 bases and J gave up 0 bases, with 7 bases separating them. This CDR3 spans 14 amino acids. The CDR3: CASSLTPYQETQYF. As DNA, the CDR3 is TGTGCCAGCAGCTTAACCCCGTACCAAGAGACCCAGTACTTC.

The CDR3 DNA reads as TGTGCCAGCAGTCTTGCTAGGGCTCACACTGAAGCTTTCTTT. Translated: CASSLARAHTEAFF. The J gene is TRBJ1-1, the V gene TRBV28; D uncertain. Per germline, CDR1 MDHEN and CDR2 SYDVKM. The ends were cut back, 5 bases at V and 3 bases at J, with 13 bases in the middle. The CDR3 length is 14 residues.

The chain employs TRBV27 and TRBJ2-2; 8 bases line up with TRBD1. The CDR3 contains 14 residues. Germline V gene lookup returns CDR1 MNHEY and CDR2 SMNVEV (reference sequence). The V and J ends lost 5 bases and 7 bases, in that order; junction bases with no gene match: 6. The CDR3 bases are TGTGCCAGCAGTCTGGGACAGGAGAGCGGGGAGCTGTTTTTT. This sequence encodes CASSLGQESGELFF.